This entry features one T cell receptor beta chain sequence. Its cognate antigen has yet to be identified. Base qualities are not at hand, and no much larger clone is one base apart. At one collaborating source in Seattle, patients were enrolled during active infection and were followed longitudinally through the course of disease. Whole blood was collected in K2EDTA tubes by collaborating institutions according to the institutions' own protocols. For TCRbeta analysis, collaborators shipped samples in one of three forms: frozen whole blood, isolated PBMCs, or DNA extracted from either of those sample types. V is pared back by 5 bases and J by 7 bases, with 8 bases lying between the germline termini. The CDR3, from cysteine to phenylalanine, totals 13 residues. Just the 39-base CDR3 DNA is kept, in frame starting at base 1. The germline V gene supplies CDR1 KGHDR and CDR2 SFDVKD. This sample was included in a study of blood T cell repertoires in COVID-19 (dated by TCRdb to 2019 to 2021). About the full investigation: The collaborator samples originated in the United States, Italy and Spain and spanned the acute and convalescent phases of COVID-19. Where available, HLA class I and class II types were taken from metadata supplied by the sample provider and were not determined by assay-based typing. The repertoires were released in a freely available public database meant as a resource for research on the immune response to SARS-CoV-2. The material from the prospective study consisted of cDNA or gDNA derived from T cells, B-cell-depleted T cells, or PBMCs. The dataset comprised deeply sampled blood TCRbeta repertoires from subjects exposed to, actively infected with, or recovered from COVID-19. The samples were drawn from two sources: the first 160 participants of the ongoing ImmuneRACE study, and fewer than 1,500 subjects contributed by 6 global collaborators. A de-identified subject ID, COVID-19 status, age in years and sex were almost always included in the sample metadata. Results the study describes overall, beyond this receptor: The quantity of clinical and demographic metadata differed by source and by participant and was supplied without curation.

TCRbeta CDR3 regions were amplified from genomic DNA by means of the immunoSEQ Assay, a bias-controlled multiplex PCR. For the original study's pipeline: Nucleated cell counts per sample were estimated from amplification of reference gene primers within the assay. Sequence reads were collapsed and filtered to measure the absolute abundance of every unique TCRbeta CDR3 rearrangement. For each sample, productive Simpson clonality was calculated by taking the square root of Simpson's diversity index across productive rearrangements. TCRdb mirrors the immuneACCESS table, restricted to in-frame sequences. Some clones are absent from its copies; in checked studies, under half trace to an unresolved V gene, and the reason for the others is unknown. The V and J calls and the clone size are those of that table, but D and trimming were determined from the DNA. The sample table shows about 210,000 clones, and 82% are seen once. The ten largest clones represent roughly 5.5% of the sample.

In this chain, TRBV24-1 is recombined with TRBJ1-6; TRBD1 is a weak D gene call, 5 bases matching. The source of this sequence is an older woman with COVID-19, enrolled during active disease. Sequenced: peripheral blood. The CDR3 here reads CATSGDRNSPLHF. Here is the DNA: TGTGCCACCAGTGGCGACAGAAATTCACCCCTCCACTTT.